This TCR beta chain is drawn from a study of blood T cell repertoires in COVID-19. Study overall: Samples taken during acute and convalescent COVID-19 were collected in the United States, Italy and Spain.

How the authors handled the data: Researchers report that nucleated cell counts were estimated from reference gene primer amplification. Profiling relied on immunoSEQ multiplex PCR, and the TCRdb table lists in-frame clones only, not all of them. Clonal size and the V and J genes are those of that table, whereas D and trimming came from the DNA. The sample has fewer than 650,000 clones, roughly 91% seen once; the top ten hold about 8.2%. CDR1 and CDR2 (germline): SGDLS, YYNGEE. This CDR3 is 15 amino acids long. The V end lost 4 bases, the J end lost 1 base, and 9 bases lay between the germline ends. This clonotype was obtained from a woman in her 50s with COVID-19, enrolled during active disease. Sequencing was performed on peripheral blood. The chain combines TRBV9 with TRBJ2-6; no clear D. The CDR3 protein is CASSSWASGANVLTF. CDR3 nucleotides: TGTGCCAGCAGCTCATGGGCTTCTGGGGCCAACGTCCTGACTTTC.